Shown below are 9 T cell receptor beta chains from a single sample sequenced in a study of cytomegalovirus exposure and HLA in healthy donors. The study ran its PCR with 60 Vbeta and 13 Jbeta primers. Some clones are missing from TCRdb's copy, which holds only in-frame ones; the method was immunoSEQ multiplex PCR. The table has approximately 140,000 clones, 82% seen once. The sequencing input was PBMCs. All receptors derive from a male donor in good health and CMV-seronegative.

This clone occurred once. V is TRBV11-1 and J is TRBJ2-7, with no clear D. Trimming took off 2 bases at V and 3 bases at J, with 8 bases between the two ends. CDR1 is SGHAT and CDR2 is FQDESV in the germline V gene (reference sequence). CDR3 length equals 13 residues. The CDR3 bases are TGTGCCAGCAGCTTACTTCCCCGCTACGAGCAGTACTTC. Translating it yields CASSLLPRYEQYF.

This clone was picked up a small number of times. The chain is built from TRBV5-4 and TRBJ2-1; perhaps TRBD1 as D (6 bases). The CDR3 spans 15 residues. CDR1 and CDR2 from the germline V gene are SGHNT and YYREEE (reference sequence). V was clipped by 4 bases and J by 9 bases, with 20 bases between them. CDR3 DNA: TGTGCCAGCAGCACTCAGAAGCGAGGGGGTGGTGAGCAGTTCTTC. Translating it yields CASSTQKRGGGEQFF.

The chain employs TRBV6-1 and TRBJ1-1; 7 bases map to TRBD1. V was clipped by 1 base and J by 7 bases; unmatched bases: 6. CDR1 and CDR2 from the germline V gene are MNHNS and SASEGT. The CDR3 has 14 amino acids. The CDR3 loop is CASSEGTGGSEAFF. DNA of the CDR3: TGTGCCAGCAGTGAAGGGACAGGAGGGAGTGAAGCTTTCTTT.

The chain links TRBV7-9 to TRBJ1-4, with D perhaps TRBD1 (6 bases). The CDR3 is 17 residues long. CDR1 is SEHNR, CDR2 FQNEAQ, per germline (reference sequence). V was pared by 1 base and J by 8 bases, with 20 bases between. CDR3 DNA: TGTGCCAGCAGCTTAGTTTCCGTTACAGGGCCAGGCGAAAAACTGTTTTTT. This encodes CASSLVSVTGPGEKLFF. Filled out from reference TRBV7-9 and TRBJ1-4, the complete variable domain reads DTGVSQNPRHKITKRGQNVTFRCDPISEHNRLYWYRQTLGQGPEFLTYFQNEAQLEKSRLLSDRFSAERPKGSFSTLEIQRTEQGDSAMYLCASSLVSVTGPGEKLFFGSGTQLSVL.

A remark on this clone: The junction does not match germline at one end; this may be a read error. The chain couples TRBV6-5 to TRBJ1-5, with TRBD1 as a possible D gene (5 bases). This CDR3 comprises 15 residues. Germline V CDR1 and CDR2: MNHEY, SVGAGI. The CDR3 sequence is CASSYSYGGTQPQHF. The CDR3 DNA reads TGTGCCAGCAGTTACTCGTACGGGGGGACCCAGCCCCAACATTTT.

On this clone itself: Its ends do not fully match the called genes, so a read error is possible. The rearrangement uses TRBV28 and TRBJ1-5, with D unresolved. CDR1 MDHEN and CDR2 SYDVKM come from the germline V gene. This CDR3 has 12 amino acids. CDR3 in amino acids: CQVGVANQPQHF. The CDR3 region has the DNA TGCCAGGTCGGGGTGGCCAATCAGCCCCAGCATTTT.

This rearrangement joins TRBV19 to TRBJ2-1; D ambiguous. V lost 2 bases and J 3 bases, leaving 5 bases between the germline ends. CDR3 size: 13 residues. CDR1 and CDR2 from the germline V gene are LNHDA and SQIVND (reference sequence). The CDR3 region is CASSILDYNEQFF. For the CDR3, the DNA is TGTGCCAGTAGTATACTAGACTACAATGAGCAGTTCTTC.

CDR3 coding DNA: TGTGCCAGCAGTTGGGTTCCAGGGGGAAGCACAGATACGCAGTATTTT. It encodes CASSWVPGGSTDTQYF. The gene calls are TRBV27 and TRBJ2-3; 7 bases line up with TRBD1. V lost 4 bases to trimming and J lost 0 bases; unmatched junction nucleotides: 7. Germline V gives CDR1 MNHEY, CDR2 SMNVEV (reference sequence). This CDR3 is 16 amino acids long.

This rearrangement joins TRBV5-4 to TRBJ1-1; tentatively, D is TRBD1 (6 bases). The CDR3 loop spans 12 amino acids. CDR1 SGHNT and CDR2 YYREEE come from the germline V gene (reference sequence). V was cut by 4 bases and J by 6 bases, with 10 bases left in between. This CDR3 reads CASSPNRAEAFF. The CDR3, as DNA: TGTGCCAGCAGCCCCAACAGGGCTGAAGCTTTCTTT. Full variable domain (outside the CDR3, taken from reference TRBV5-4 and TRBJ1-1): ETGVTQSPTHLIKTRGQQVTLRCSSQSGHNTVSWYQQALGQGPQFIFQYYREEENGRGNFPPRFSGLQFPNYSSELNVNALELDDSALYLCASSPNRAEAFFGQGTRLTVV.